Following are 27 T cell receptor beta chains from one sample sequenced in a study of T-cell reconstitution after alpha-beta-depleted transplantation in children. For TCRbeta, the library was prepared with unique molecular identifiers. One entry per CDR3 protein, called by TCRdb with MiXCR from the PCR reads. Of roughly 790,000 distinct CDR3 sequences listed, under 20% are singletons. The sequences come from PBMCs, mostly from graft donor cells, collected 360 days after TCRalphabeta/CD19-depleted stem cell transplant. The receptors here all came from a male patient under 18 who had a stem cell transplant for acute lymphoblastic leukemia, so the T cells may come from the graft donor.

This clonotype was counted between two and nine times. The CDR3 DNA reads as TGTGCCAGCTCATCTTTAAGCGGGACAGGCACAGATACGCAGTATTTT. It specifies CASSSLSGTGTDTQYF. This chain links TRBV18 with TRBJ2-3; either TRBD1 or TRBD2 may fit D (7 bases each). CDR3 length: 16 amino acids. CDR1 is KGHSH and CDR2 is LQKENI in the germline V gene. V gave up 5 bases and J gave up 1 base, with 16 bases separating them.

At least ten counts were recorded for this clonotype. The V gene is TRBV29-1, the J gene TRBJ2-1; D not certain. Germline CDR1 and CDR2: SQVTM and ANQGSEA. The CDR3 spans 11 residues. V lost 2 bases and J lost 8, with 7 bases in between. In nucleotides, the CDR3 is TGCAGCGTTGAACAGGTCGATGAGCAGTTCTTC. Translating it yields CSVEQVDEQFF.

The chain joins TRBV5-5 to TRBJ2-6; D possibly corresponds to TRBD1 (7 bases). Trimming removed 2 bases at V and 5 bases at J, with 11 bases between. The germline gives CDR1 SGHKS, CDR2 YYEKEE (reference sequence). This CDR3 spans 15 amino acids. The CDR3 reads CASSFAGGRANVLTF. The CDR3 DNA is TGTGCCAGCAGCTTTGCAGGGGGGAGGGCCAACGTCCTGACTTTC.

This rearrangement joins TRBV3-1 to TRBJ1-2; 7 nucleotides line up with TRBD1. Per the germline V gene, CDR1 is LGHDT and CDR2 is YNNKEL (reference sequence). CDR3 length: 14 residues. Losses at the gene ends were 4 bases for V and 8 bases for J; bases not matched to a gene: 10. CDR3 in amino acids: CASSLRQGVRGYTF. The CDR3 DNA reads as TGTGCCAGCAGCCTGAGACAGGGAGTGAGAGGCTACACCTTC.

This clonotype was recorded a few times. The V call is TRBV11-1, the J call TRBJ2-6, with 7 positions matching TRBD1. The V segment lost 1 base and the J segment 0 bases; nucleotides outside the gene matches: 6. Germline CDR1 is SGHAT and CDR2 is FQDESV (reference sequence). The CDR3 loop spans 18 amino acids. CDR3 nucleotide sequence: TGTGCCAGCAGCTTAGTGGACAGGACCCGCTCTGGGGCCAACGTCCTGACTTTC. It is translated as CASSLVDRTRSGANVLTF.

This clonotype was seen repeatedly, ten times or more. J is TRBJ1-1 and V is TRBV6-5, with D uncertain. The V end lost 4 bases, the J end lost 6 bases, and 6 bases lay between the germline ends. Germline values: CDR1 MNHEY, CDR2 SVGAGI. The CDR3 is made up of 11 amino acids. The CDR3 reads CASSSGAEAFF. In nucleotides, the CDR3 is TGTGCCAGCAGTTCGGGTGCTGAAGCTTTCTTT.

This clonotype has only a few counts. The V call is TRBV12-3 or TRBV12-4, the J call TRBJ2-5; TRBD2 matches at 12 bases. The trim removed 3 bases at V and 4 bases at J, leaving 6 bases unmatched. The CDR3 loop spans 16 amino acids. The chain's CDR3 is CASSLLAGGMGETQYF. CDR3 nucleotides: TGTGCCAGCAGTTTGCTAGCGGGAGGGATGGGAGAGACCCAGTACTTC.

V and J are TRBV5-1 and TRBJ2-1; D gene uncertain. The CDR3 has 14 residues. CDR1 and CDR2 (germline): SGHRS, YFSETQ. The V end was cut by 4 bases, the J end by 3 bases, with 11 bases between. CDR3 sequence: CASSPRANYNEQFF. The CDR3 region has the DNA TGCGCCAGCAGCCCCCGGGCCAACTACAATGAGCAGTTCTTC.

This clonotype came up a few times. The chain carries TRBV7-9 and TRBJ2-2, with TRBD2 matching over 9 bases. V was pared by 6 bases and J by 0 bases, with 5 bases of the junction left unmatched. CDR3 size: 16 residues. Germline assignment: CDR1 SEHNR and CDR2 FQNEAQ (reference sequence). CDR3 sequence reads: CASRPVAGANTGELFF. The CDR3 DNA reads TGTGCCAGCAGGCCAGTAGCGGGAGCGAACACCGGGGAGCTGTTTTTT. The whole variable domain, remainder taken from reference TRBV7-9 and TRBJ2-2, is DTGVSQNPRHKITKRGQNVTFRCDPISEHNRLYWYRQTLGQGPEFLTYFQNEAQLEKSRLLSDRFSAERPKGSFSTLEIQRTEQGDSAMYLCASRPVAGANTGELFFGEGSRLTVL.

This clonotype was counted a few times. This chain joins TRBV4-1 and TRBJ1-5; D gene ambiguous. Trimming took 0 bases from V and 5 from J, leaving 11 bases between them. This CDR3 spans 15 amino acids. In germline, CDR1 is MGHRA, CDR2 YSYEKL. The DNA for the CDR3 is TGCGCCAGCAGCCAAGATTGGAGCTACGATCAGCCCCAGCATTTT. This encodes CASSQDWSYDQPQHF.

This clonotype was seen ten or more times. V usage is TRBV7-3 and J usage is TRBJ2-4; TRBD2 matches 13 bases. The germline V gene encodes CDR1 SGHTA and CDR2 FQGTGA. The junction had 7 bases not matched to a gene; V was cut back by 5 bases and J by 6 bases. CDR3 length: 16 residues. The CDR3 DNA reads TGTGCCAGCAGCCCTACTAGCGGGAGGGTTGGAAACATTCAGTACTTC. Encoded protein: CASSPTSGRVGNIQYF.

V gene TRBV5-1 combines with J gene TRBJ2-2; 13 bases are shared with TRBD2. This CDR3 comprises 16 residues. Trimming removed 7 bases from V and 7 bases from J; junction bases left unmatched: 10. CDR1 SGHRS and CDR2 YFSETQ come from the germline V gene. The CDR3 nucleotides read TGCGCCAGCGGAGAGGGCGGACTAGCGGGAGTCGGGGAGCTGTTTTTT. Its protein is CASGEGGLAGVGELFF.

This clonotype was observed many times. This rearrangement joins TRBV18 to TRBJ2-7; 7 bases fit TRBD1. The junction had 3 bases not matched to a gene; V was cut back by 2 bases and J by 2 bases. The CDR3 runs 14 residues. Germline-derived CDR1 and CDR2 are KGHSH and LQKENI. This chain's CDR3 is CASSPTTGAYEQYF. CDR3 bases: TGTGCCAGCTCACCAACAACAGGGGCCTACGAGCAGTACTTC.

This chain uses TRBV5-6 with TRBJ2-7; perhaps TRBD1 as D (6 bases). Germline CDR1 and CDR2: SGHDT and YYEEEE. V dropped 2 bases and J dropped 0 bases, with 15 bases sitting between them. This CDR3 comprises 16 residues. CDR3 in DNA: TGTGCCAGCAGCTTTGGCCTAGGACAGACCTCCTACGAGCAGTACTTC. It specifies CASSFGLGQTSYEQYF. Looking up the rest from reference TRBV5-6 and TRBJ2-7 gives the full variable domain: DAGVTQSPTHLIKTRGQQVTLRCSPKSGHDTVSWYQQALGQGPQFIFQYYEEEERQRGNFPDRFSGHQFPNYSSELNVNALLLGDSALYLCASSFGLGQTSYEQYFGPGTRLTVT.

This clonotype came up a few times. The gene calls are TRBV20-1 and TRBJ2-7; 9 bases align to TRBD2. Germline V gene data show CDR1 as DFQATT and CDR2 as SNEGSKA (reference sequence). This CDR3 spans 14 amino acids. Trimming removed 8 bases from V and 1 base from J; junction bases left unmatched: 9. This CDR3 reads CSMKRTSASYEQYF. CDR3 nucleotides: TGCAGTATGAAAAGGACTAGCGCGTCCTACGAGCAGTACTTC.

This clonotype was picked up a small number of times. The chain recombines TRBV5-1 with TRBJ2-7, with 9 bases that match TRBD2. CDR1 is SGHRS, CDR2 YFSETQ, per germline. V was clipped by 0 bases and J by 7 bases; unmatched bases: 8. The CDR3 contains 15 residues. The CDR3 sequence: CASSLEASGASEQYF. In nucleotides, the CDR3 is TGCGCCAGCAGCTTGGAGGCTAGCGGGGCCAGTGAGCAGTACTTC. Supplemented by reference TRBV5-1 and TRBJ2-7, the full variable domain reads KAGVTQTPRYLIKTRGQQVTLSCSPISGHRSVSWYQQTPGQGLQFLFEYFSETQRNKGNFPGRFSGRQFSNSRSEMNVSTLELGDSALYLCASSLEASGASEQYFGPGTRLTVT.

The chain links TRBV10-2 to TRBJ2-7; TRBD2 might be the D (6 bases). Trimming pared 10 bases from V and 2 bases from J, leaving 21 bases between. Germline-derived CDR1 and CDR2 are WSHSY and SAAADI. This CDR3 spans 15 amino acids. In DNA form, the CDR3 reads TGCGCCACCACCTTCCCAGGGAGGACTACCTACGAGCAGTACTTC. It specifies CATTFPGRTTYEQYF.

The gene calls are TRBV12-3 or TRBV12-4 and TRBJ2-2, with 9 bases lining up with TRBD1. The CDR3 sequence is 15 residues long. The junction had 9 bases not matched to a gene; V was cut back by 6 bases and J by 7 bases. The CDR3 loop reads CASRGTGLNFGELFF. The CDR3 bases are TGTGCCAGCAGGGGGACAGGGTTAAACTTCGGGGAGCTGTTTTTT.

In its sample, this clonotype was seen many times. V usage is TRBV7-9 and J usage is TRBJ1-2, with TRBD1 matching over 10 bases. Unmatched junction bases numbered 9, after V lost 5 bases and J lost 3 bases. The germline V gene has CDR1 SEHNR and CDR2 FQNEAQ (reference sequence). The CDR3 runs to 16 residues. As DNA, the CDR3 is TGTGCCAGCAGCCCAAAAGGGACAGGGGAGGACTATGGCTACACCTTC. This encodes CASSPKGTGEDYGYTF.

This chain uses TRBV12-3 or TRBV12-4 with TRBJ2-1; D gene uncertain. The CDR3 length is 12 residues. V was clipped by 6 bases and J by 4 bases, with 7 bases between them. The CDR3 sequence is CASRDPYNEQFF. The CDR3 DNA reads TGTGCCAGCAGGGACCCGTACAATGAGCAGTTCTTC.

In this sample, this clonotype turned up many times. This rearrangement joins TRBV5-1 to TRBJ2-3; the D is unclear. This CDR3 is built from 15 residues. V was shortened by 4 bases and J by 0 bases, with 12 bases between the two germline ends. Germline V gives CDR1 SGHRS, CDR2 YFSETQ. The DNA of the CDR3 is TGCGCCAGCAGCCCTTGGACGGTCAGCACAGATACGCAGTATTTT. Amino acids: CASSPWTVSTDTQYF.

This clonotype was counted at least ten times. The gene calls are TRBV29-1 and TRBJ2-1; TRBD2 agrees at 9 bases. The CDR3 sequence is 15 residues long. Germline CDR1 and CDR2: SQVTM and ANQGSEA. J gave up 7 bases and V 3 bases, and 10 bases lay outside the gene matches. The DNA of the CDR3 is TGCAGCGTTGAGAGGGTGGCGGGAGGGCCGAATGAGCAGTTCTTC. The encoded protein is CSVERVAGGPNEQFF.

This clonotype showed up many times. The J gene is TRBJ2-4, the V gene TRBV2; no clear D gene. The germline V gene encodes CDR1 SNHLY and CDR2 FYNNEI. The length of the CDR3 is 18 residues. V lost 4 bases to trimming and J lost 0 bases, with 19 bases between them. The CDR3 spells CASSATLLGPLAKNIQYF. The CDR3 coding sequence is TGTGCCAGCAGTGCAACCTTATTGGGTCCCTTAGCCAAAAACATTCAGTACTTC. The whole variable domain, filled in from reference TRBV2 and TRBJ2-4, reads EPEVTQTPSHQVTQMGQEVILRCVPISNHLYFYWYRQILGQKVEFLVSFYNNEISEKSEIFDDQFSVERPDGSNFTLKIRSTKLEDSAMYFCASSATLLGPLAKNIQYFGAGTRLSVL.

This clonotype was seen a handful of times. CDR3 protein: CASGLDSTDTQYF. The CDR3 DNA sequence: TGTGCCAGCGGGCTAGACAGCACAGATACGCAGTATTTT. J is TRBJ2-3 and V is TRBV12-3 or TRBV12-4, with D unresolved. Trimming left V 8 bases short and J 0 bases short, with 9 bases between. The CDR3 is 13 amino acids.

The chain recombines TRBV7-9 with TRBJ2-5; a weak D match, TRBD2 (5 bases). Trimming stripped 1 base from V and 5 bases from J, with 14 bases between. Germline V gives CDR1 SEHNR, CDR2 FQNEAQ (reference sequence). CDR3 length equals 15 residues. In nucleotides, the CDR3 is TGTGCCAGCAGCTTAGTGCCCGTCGGCGGGGAGACCCAGTACTTC. This codes for CASSLVPVGGETQYF.

The chain uses TRBV5-1 and TRBJ2-2; no firm D call. The germline V gene has CDR1 SGHRS and CDR2 YFSETQ. The CDR3 runs 16 residues. Between the trimmed V and J ends, which lost 4 bases and 4 bases, there was a span of 17 bases. CDR3 residues: CASSIFTSFGTGELFF. The CDR3, as DNA: TGCGCCAGCAGCATTTTCACGTCGTTTGGCACCGGGGAGCTGTTTTTT. The whole variable domain, filled in from reference TRBV5-1 and TRBJ2-2, reads KAGVTQTPRYLIKTRGQQVTLSCSPISGHRSVSWYQQTPGQGLQFLFEYFSETQRNKGNFPGRFSGRQFSNSRSEMNVSTLELGDSALYLCASSIFTSFGTGELFFGEGSRLTVL.

The CDR3 region has the DNA TGTGCCAGTAGTATCTGGGGTCTCATGACCACTGAAGCTTTCTTT. Its translation: CASSIWGLMTTEAFF. This chain connects TRBV19 to TRBJ1-1; D is undetermined. There are 15 residues in the CDR3. The germline gives CDR1 LNHDA, CDR2 SQIVND (reference sequence). V was shortened by 3 bases and J by 4 bases, with 15 bases between the two germline ends.